This T cell receptor beta chain was sequenced during a study of human versus mouse CDR3 diversity and MHC coevolution. Study at large: Samples had between 0.6 x 10^7 and 1.6 x 10^7 valid reads. Overall study results and limits: Human CDR3s averaged more deletions and insertions than mouse CDR3s. iCHAO1 estimated the human TCR beta repertoire at about 1.6 million clonotypes.

The method was immunoSEQ multiplex PCR; TCRdb's version includes in-frame clones alone and lacks a portion of them. Of some 82,000 clones listed, just over 90% were seen once; the top ten hold 1.3%. This CDR3 is 14 amino acids long. V lost 2 bases and J 0 bases, leaving 7 bases between the germline ends. Looked up from germline, CDR1 is SGHRS and CDR2 is YFSETQ. This clone was recorded a few times. The antigen is not known. The V gene is TRBV5-1, the J gene TRBJ2-3; D not certain. The sequencing sample was made of naive CD4+ T cells from blood. As to subset: CD45RO-negative CD62L-positive naive CD4 T cells. This receptor was taken from a person aged 30 to 69 in good health. The CDR3 sequence: CASSFTRSTDTQYF. In DNA, the CDR3 is TGCGCCAGCAGCTTTACACGAAGCACAGATACGCAGTATTTT.